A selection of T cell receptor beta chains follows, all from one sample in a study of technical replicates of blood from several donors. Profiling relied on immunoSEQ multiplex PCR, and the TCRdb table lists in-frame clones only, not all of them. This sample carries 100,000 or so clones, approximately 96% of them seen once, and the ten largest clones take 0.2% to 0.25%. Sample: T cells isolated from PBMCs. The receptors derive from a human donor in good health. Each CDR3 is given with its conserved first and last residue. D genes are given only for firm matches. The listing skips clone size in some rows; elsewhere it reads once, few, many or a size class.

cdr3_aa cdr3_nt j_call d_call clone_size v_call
CASSQSSGVSYEQYF TGTGCCAGCAGCCAGTCTAGCGGGGTCTCCTACGAGCAGTACTTC TRBJ2-7 TRBD2 . TRBV4-2
CSVERRGVGTEAFF TGCAGCGTTGAACGCAGGGGTGTAGGAACTGAAGCTTTCTTT TRBJ1-1 . . TRBV29-1
CASSLRDRAGEQYF TGTGCCAGCTCACTCCGGGACAGGGCCGGCGAGCAGTACTTC TRBJ2-7 TRBD1 . TRBV18
CASSLVSAVYEQYF TGTGCCAGCAGCTTGGTGTCTGCGGTTTACGAGCAGTACTTC TRBJ2-7 . . TRBV11-2
CASSSSGSNEQFF TGTGCCAGCAGCTCAAGCGGGAGCAATGAGCAGTTCTTC TRBJ2-1 TRBD2 . TRBV11-2
CASRDLDRGGGTDTQYF TGTGCCAGCAGGGACCTGGACAGGGGTGGGGGCACAGATACGCAGTATTTT TRBJ2-3 TRBD1 . TRBV2
CSAGLAGTNIQYF TGCAGCGCTGGACTAGCGGGAACAAACATTCAGTACTTC TRBJ2-4 TRBD2 . TRBV29-1
CASSQDRWGQETQYF TGTGCCAGCAGCCAGGACAGGTGGGGACAAGAGACCCAGTACTTC TRBJ2-5 TRBD1 . TRBV11-2
CASSAWTVNTEAFF TGTGCCAGCAGCGCGTGGACAGTAAACACTGAAGCTTTCTTT TRBJ1-1 . . TRBV7-9
CASSHNDRESGYTF TGCGCCAGCAGCCACAACGACAGGGAATCTGGCTACACCTTC TRBJ1-2 TRBD1 . TRBV4-1
CASSLNLAGGQETQYF TGTGCTAGCAGCTTAAATCTAGCGGGGGGCCAAGAGACCCAGTACTTC TRBJ2-5 TRBD2 . TRBV7-7
CASSGYIGQGYDTQYF TGTGCCAGCAGTGGGTATATTGGACAGGGATATGATACGCAGTATTTT TRBJ2-3 TRBD1 . TRBV2
CASSLGVNTEAFF TGTGCCAGCAGCTTAGGCGTGAACACTGAAGCTTTCTTT TRBJ1-1 . once TRBV11-1
CASSQSAGGANVLTF TGTGCCAGCAGCCAATCTGCGGGTGGGGCCAACGTCCTGACTTTC TRBJ2-6 . . TRBV16
CASSLARGANTGELFF TGTGCCAGCAGCTTGGCCAGGGGAGCGAACACCGGGGAGCTGTTTTTT TRBJ2-2 . . TRBV5-4
CASSAEQGAGNGYTF TGTGCCAGCAGCGCCGAACAGGGGGCGGGCAATGGCTACACTTTC TRBJ1-2 TRBD1 . TRBV7-6
CASRGTSDLNEQFF TGTGCCAGCAGGGGGACTAGCGATCTCAATGAGCAGTTCTTC TRBJ2-1 TRBD2 once TRBV2
CASSTAGGVNTQYF TGTGCCAGTAGTACAGCGGGGGGAGTTAATACGCAGTATTTT TRBJ2-3 TRBD2 . TRBV19
CAWSGNRETEAFF TGTGCCTGGAGTGGGAACAGGGAGACTGAAGCTTTCTTT TRBJ1-1 . few TRBV30
CASSIRQGTYEQYF TGTGCCAGCAGTATAAGACAGGGAACCTACGAGCAGTACTTC TRBJ2-7 TRBD1 . TRBV28
CASSPNLWGVISGNTIYF TGTGCCAGCAGCCCAAACTTATGGGGAGTAATCTCTGGAAACACCATATATTTT TRBJ1-3 . . TRBV11-2
CASSKIGGVYSYNEQFF TGTGCCAGCAGCAAGATTGGGGGGGTATACTCCTACAATGAGCAGTTCTTC TRBJ2-1 TRBD2 . TRBV14
CASSFPGDGYTF TGTGCCAGCAGCTTCCCGGGGGACGGCTACACCTTC TRBJ1-2 . . TRBV7-9
CATKRGTLNTEAFF TGTGCCACCAAGAGGGGGACCCTGAACACTGAAGCTTTCTTT TRBJ1-1 . . TRBV6-1
CASSQVRQGTEAFF TGTGCCAGCAGCCAAGTACGTCAGGGTACTGAAGCTTTCTTT TRBJ1-1 . . TRBV14
CASSEYGQGRMSNEQYF TGTGCCAGCAGTGAATATGGACAGGGGAGAATGAGCAACGAGCAGTACTTC TRBJ2-7 TRBD1 . TRBV25-1
CSVEGTGEDSAPKQASGNTIYF TGCAGCGTTGAAGGAACAGGGGAGGACAGCGCCCCTAAGCAGGCCTCTGGAAACACCATATATTTT TRBJ1-3 TRBD1 once TRBV29-1
CASSQGRWQGGTEAFF TGCGCCAGCAGCCAAGGACGGTGGCAGGGTGGAACTGAAGCTTTCTTT TRBJ1-1 . . TRBV4-1
CASSQARLAGAGETQYF TGCGCCAGCAGCCAGGCTAGACTAGCGGGGGCGGGAGAGACCCAGTACTTC TRBJ2-5 TRBD2 . TRBV4-1
CASSEVPGVSEQYF TGTGCCAGCAGTGAAGTCCCAGGGGTTTCCGAGCAGTACTTC TRBJ2-7 . . TRBV6-1
CASSMVGGTGEQYF TGTGCCAGTAGTATGGTAGGGGGCACCGGCGAGCAGTACTTC TRBJ2-7 TRBD1 . TRBV19
CASSLAEVNTEAFF TGTGCCAGCAGCTTAGCGGAGGTGAACACTGAAGCTTTCTTT TRBJ1-1 . . TRBV7-8
CATSRDYAVEAFF TGTGCCACCAGCAGAGATTACGCGGTTGAAGCTTTCTTT TRBJ1-1 . . TRBV15
CAISTGTGGEFLPEAFF TGTGCCATCAGCACCGGGACAGGGGGCGAATTCCTTCCCGAAGCTTTCTTT TRBJ1-1 TRBD1 . TRBV10-3
CASSAQVLGNTIYF TGTGCCAGCAGTGCTCAGGTGTTAGGAAACACCATATATTTT TRBJ1-3 . . TRBV2
CASSDIALSTGTNEKLFF TGTGCCAGCAGCGATATTGCCCTCTCGACGGGGACTAATGAAAAACTGTTTTTT TRBJ1-4 . . TRBV2
CASSLASAREAFF TGCGCCAGCAGCTTGGCCTCGGCTAGGGAAGCTTTCTTT TRBJ1-1 . . TRBV5-1
CASSVWGLYNEQFF TGTGCCAGCAGCGTATGGGGGCTTTACAATGAGCAGTTCTTC TRBJ2-1 . . TRBV9
CASSYRTWNTEAFF TGTGCCAGCAGTTACCGGACATGGAACACTGAAGCTTTCTTT TRBJ1-1 . . TRBV6-5